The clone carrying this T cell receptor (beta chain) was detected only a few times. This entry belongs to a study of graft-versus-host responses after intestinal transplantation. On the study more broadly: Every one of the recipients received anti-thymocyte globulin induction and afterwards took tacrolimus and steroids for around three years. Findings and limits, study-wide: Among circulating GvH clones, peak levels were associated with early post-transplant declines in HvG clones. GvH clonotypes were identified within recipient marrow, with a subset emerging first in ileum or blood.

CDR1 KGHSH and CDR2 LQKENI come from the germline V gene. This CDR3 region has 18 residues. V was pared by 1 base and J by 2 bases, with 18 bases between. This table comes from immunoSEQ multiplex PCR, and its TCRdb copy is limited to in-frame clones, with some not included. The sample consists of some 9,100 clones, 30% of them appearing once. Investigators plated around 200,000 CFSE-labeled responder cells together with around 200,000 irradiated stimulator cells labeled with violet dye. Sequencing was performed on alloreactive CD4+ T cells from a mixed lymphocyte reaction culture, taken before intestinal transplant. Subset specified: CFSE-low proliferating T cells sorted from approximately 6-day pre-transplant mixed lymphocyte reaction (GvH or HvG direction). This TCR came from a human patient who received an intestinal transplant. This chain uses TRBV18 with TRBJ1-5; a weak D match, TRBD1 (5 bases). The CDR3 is CASSPLSRDPLGNQPQHF. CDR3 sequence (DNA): TGTGCCAGCTCACCACTCTCCCGGGACCCCCTCGGCAATCAGCCCCAGCATTTT.